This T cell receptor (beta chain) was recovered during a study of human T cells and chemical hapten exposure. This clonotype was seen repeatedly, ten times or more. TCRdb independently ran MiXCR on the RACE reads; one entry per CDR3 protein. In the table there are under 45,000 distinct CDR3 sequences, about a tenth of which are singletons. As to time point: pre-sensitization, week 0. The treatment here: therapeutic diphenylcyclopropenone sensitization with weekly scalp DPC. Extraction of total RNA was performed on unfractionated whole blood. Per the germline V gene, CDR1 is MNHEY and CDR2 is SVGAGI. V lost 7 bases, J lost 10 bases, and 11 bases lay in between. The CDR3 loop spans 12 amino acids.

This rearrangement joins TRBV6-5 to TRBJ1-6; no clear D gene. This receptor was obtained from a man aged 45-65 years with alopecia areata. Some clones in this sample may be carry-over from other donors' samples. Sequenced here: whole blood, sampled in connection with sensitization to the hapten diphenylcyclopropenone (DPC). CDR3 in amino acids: CASTVGMSPLHF. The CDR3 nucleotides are TGTGCCAGCACCGTAGGGATGTCACCCCTCCACTTT.